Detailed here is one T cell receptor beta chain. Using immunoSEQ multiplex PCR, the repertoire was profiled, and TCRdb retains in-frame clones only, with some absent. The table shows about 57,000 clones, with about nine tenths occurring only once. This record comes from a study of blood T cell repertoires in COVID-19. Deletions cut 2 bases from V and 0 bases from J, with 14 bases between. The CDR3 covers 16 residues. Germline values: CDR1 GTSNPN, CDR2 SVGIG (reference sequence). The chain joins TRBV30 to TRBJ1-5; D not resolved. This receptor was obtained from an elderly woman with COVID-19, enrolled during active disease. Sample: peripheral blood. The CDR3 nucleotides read TGTGCCTGGAGTCTCCAGCGCACGGATAGCAATCAGCCCCAGCATTTT. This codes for CAWSLQRTDSNQPQHF.